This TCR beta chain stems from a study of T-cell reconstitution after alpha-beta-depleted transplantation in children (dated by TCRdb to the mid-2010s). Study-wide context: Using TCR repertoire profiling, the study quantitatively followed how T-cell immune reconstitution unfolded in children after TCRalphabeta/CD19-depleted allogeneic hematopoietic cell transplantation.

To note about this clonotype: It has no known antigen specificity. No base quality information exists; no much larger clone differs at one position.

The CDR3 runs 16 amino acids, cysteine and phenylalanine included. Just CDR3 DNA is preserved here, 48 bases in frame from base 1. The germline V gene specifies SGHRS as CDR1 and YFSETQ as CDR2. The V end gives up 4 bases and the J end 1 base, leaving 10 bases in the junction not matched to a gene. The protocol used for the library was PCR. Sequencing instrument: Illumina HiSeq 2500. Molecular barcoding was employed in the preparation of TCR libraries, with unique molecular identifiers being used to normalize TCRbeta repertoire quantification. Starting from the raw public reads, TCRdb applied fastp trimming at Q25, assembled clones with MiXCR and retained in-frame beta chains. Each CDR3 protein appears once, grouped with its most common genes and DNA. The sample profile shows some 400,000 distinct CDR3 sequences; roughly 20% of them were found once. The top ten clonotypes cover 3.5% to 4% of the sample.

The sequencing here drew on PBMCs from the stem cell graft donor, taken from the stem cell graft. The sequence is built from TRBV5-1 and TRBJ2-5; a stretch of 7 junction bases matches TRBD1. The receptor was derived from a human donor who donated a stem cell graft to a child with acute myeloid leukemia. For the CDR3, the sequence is CASSARGPSFQETQYF. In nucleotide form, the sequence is TGCGCCAGCAGCGCTAGGGGGCCGAGTTTCCAAGAGACCCAGTACTTC.